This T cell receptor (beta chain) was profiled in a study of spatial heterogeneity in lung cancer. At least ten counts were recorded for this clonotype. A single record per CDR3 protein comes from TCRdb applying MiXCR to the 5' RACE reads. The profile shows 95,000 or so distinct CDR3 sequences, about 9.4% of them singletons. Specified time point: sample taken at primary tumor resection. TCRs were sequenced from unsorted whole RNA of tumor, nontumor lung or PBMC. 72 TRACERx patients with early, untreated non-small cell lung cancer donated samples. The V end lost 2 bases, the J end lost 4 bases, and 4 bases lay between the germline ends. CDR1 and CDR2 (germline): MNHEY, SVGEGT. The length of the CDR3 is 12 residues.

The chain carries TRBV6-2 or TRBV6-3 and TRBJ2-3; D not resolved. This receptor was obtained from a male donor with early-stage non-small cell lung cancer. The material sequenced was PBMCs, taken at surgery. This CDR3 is CASSYRADTQYF. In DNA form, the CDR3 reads TGTGCCAGCAGTTACCGGGCAGATACGCAGTATTTT.